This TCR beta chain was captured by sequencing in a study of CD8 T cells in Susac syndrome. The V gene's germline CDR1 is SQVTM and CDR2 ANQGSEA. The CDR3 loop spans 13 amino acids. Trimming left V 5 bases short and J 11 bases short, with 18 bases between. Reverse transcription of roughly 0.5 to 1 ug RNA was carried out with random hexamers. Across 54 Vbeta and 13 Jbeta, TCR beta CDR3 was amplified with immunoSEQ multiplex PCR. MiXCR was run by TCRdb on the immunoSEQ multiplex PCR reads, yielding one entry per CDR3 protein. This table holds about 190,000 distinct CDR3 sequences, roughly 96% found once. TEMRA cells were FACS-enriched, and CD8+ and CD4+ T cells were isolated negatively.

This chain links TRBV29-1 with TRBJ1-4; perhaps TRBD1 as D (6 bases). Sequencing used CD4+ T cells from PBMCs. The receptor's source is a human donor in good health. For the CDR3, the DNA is TGCAGCGTTATTCGGGAGGCAGGGGAGAAACTGTTTTTT. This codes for CSVIREAGEKLFF.